A selection of T cell receptor beta chains follows, all from one sample in a study of CXCR3-negative and CXCR3-positive naive CD8 T cells. Using the 5' RACE reads, TCRdb records one entry per CDR3 protein without DNA. Its listing shows some 130,000 distinct CDR3 sequences. Sequencing was done on a sample of naive CXCR3+ CD8+ T cells from blood. The receptor set was obtained from a human donor in good health. Some clones in this sample may be carry-over from other donors' samples. The CDR3 runs from the conserved cysteine through the conserved F or W.

CDR3 protein,J gene,V gene
CSVRTGRVYEQYF,TRBJ2-7,TRBV29-1
CASSLRGPGSYNEQFF,TRBJ2-1,TRBV10-1
CASSTTSGGATDTQYF,TRBJ2-3,TRBV12-3/TRBV12-4
CSGRPDVNEQFF,TRBJ2-1,TRBV29-1
CASRGDSGYGYTF,TRBJ1-2,TRBV2
CASSSPPTSGNYNEQFF,TRBJ2-1,TRBV7-9
CSASNPGGSYNEQFF,TRBJ2-1,TRBV20-1
CASSPLGRGLTLNEQFF,TRBJ2-1,TRBV7-2
CASSTVSEQFF,TRBJ2-1,TRBV5-1
CASSQVEGAPNEQFF,TRBJ2-1,TRBV4-1
CASSLDPGRSYEQYF,TRBJ2-7,TRBV5-1
CASSSRTGRTSGANEQFF,TRBJ2-1,TRBV7-9
CASSFTGSGSYGYTF,TRBJ1-2,TRBV5-1
CASSPQLTSGKDYEQYF,TRBJ2-7,TRBV14
CASSFPPRGNQPQHF,TRBJ1-5,TRBV28
CSVGFGASGELFF,TRBJ2-2,TRBV29-1
CASSELGSNQPQHF,TRBJ1-5,TRBV2
CASIPPSGPTDTQYF,TRBJ2-3,TRBV7-9
CATSQQGGEAYEQYF,TRBJ2-7,TRBV15
CSVPSKAGDGYTF,TRBJ1-2,TRBV29-1
CASSYGQGSSYNSPLHF,TRBJ1-6,TRBV6-5
CSARDVRGSGNQPQHF,TRBJ1-5,TRBV20-1
CASSHDLAEGGLYEQYF,TRBJ2-7,TRBV3-1
CASSHPAGYGEQYF,TRBJ2-7,TRBV2
CASSLTAGGSTDTQYF,TRBJ2-3,TRBV28
CASSESTWVQEQYF,TRBJ2-7,TRBV10-1
CASSKLQGPTDTQYF,TRBJ2-3,TRBV7-8
CASSLAWDGGGDTQYF,TRBJ2-3,TRBV5-1
CASSQGWGPGELFF,TRBJ2-2,TRBV4-1
CASSPDEGPFEQYF,TRBJ2-7,TRBV6-5
CASTLNRGLDNEQFF,TRBJ2-1,TRBV12-3/TRBV12-4
CASSLWGGEPNTEAFF,TRBJ1-1,TRBV7-2
CASSRVAGEYNEQFF,TRBJ2-1,TRBV6-2/TRBV6-3
CASRLYNHGNTEAFF,TRBJ1-1,TRBV28
CASSVEGIAGILAKNIQYF,TRBJ2-4,TRBV7-2
CASSLGPDHEKLFF,TRBJ1-4,TRBV12-3/TRBV12-4
CAISGDRGLSDIQYF,TRBJ2-4,TRBV10-3
CASSLSSPGNEQYF,TRBJ2-7,TRBV11-1
CASSLPSDLTTGDAYGYTF,TRBJ1-2,TRBV7-8
CSARDQGRRGPMNTEAFF,TRBJ1-1,TRBV20-1
CASSQVEVTGLNTEAFF,TRBJ1-1,TRBV3-1
CASSHPPGRRQGYNSPLHF,TRBJ1-6,TRBV4-2
CASSYTRAENTQYF,TRBJ2-3,TRBV6-5
CSARNRRYTEAFF,TRBJ1-1,TRBV20-1
CASSLIRLAQETQYF,TRBJ2-5,TRBV28
CATSGSQETQYF,TRBJ2-5,TRBV15
CASRPPGQGTEQYF,TRBJ2-7,TRBV12-3/TRBV12-4
CAISESEVDLGTQYF,TRBJ2-5,TRBV10-3
CASSSTSGGIYEQYF,TRBJ2-7,TRBV7-9
CASSLSGGAEQYF,TRBJ2-7,TRBV7-9
CAVRLGANTEAFF,TRBJ1-1,TRBV27
CASTIPGNYEQYF,TRBJ2-7,TRBV7-9
CASSFGLAEGDEQFF,TRBJ2-1,TRBV28
CSVERGLAGDTGELFF,TRBJ2-2,TRBV29-1
CSASNTKNTGELFF,TRBJ2-2,TRBV20-1
CSARDEVEAFF,TRBJ1-1,TRBV20-1
CASSLNRAVGQPQHF,TRBJ1-5,TRBV6-5
CASSSEGYNSPLHF,TRBJ1-6,TRBV6-5
CASTAQGTGGYTF,TRBJ1-2,TRBV7-9
CASSLVGGEQYF,TRBJ2-7,TRBV5-1